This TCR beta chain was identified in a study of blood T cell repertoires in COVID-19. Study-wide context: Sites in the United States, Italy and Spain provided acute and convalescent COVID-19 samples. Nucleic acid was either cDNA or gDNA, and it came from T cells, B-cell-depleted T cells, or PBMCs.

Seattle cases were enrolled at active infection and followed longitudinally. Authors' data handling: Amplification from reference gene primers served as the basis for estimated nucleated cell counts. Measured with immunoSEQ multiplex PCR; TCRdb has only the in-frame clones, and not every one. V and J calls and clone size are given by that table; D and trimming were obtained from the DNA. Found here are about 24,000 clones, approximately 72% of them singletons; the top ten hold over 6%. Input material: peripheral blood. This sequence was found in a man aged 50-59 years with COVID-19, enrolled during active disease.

The CDR3 is CASSLTGGGELFF. As DNA, the CDR3 is TGTGCCAGCAGCCTGACAGGGGGCGGGGAGCTGTTTTTT. The rearrangement joins TRBV25-1 to TRBJ2-2; TRBD1 matches at 9 bases. CDR3 length: 13 amino acids. The V gene's germline CDR1 is MGHDK and CDR2 SYGVNS. Trimming at V came to 6 bases and at J to 7 bases, leaving 3 bases not matched to a gene.